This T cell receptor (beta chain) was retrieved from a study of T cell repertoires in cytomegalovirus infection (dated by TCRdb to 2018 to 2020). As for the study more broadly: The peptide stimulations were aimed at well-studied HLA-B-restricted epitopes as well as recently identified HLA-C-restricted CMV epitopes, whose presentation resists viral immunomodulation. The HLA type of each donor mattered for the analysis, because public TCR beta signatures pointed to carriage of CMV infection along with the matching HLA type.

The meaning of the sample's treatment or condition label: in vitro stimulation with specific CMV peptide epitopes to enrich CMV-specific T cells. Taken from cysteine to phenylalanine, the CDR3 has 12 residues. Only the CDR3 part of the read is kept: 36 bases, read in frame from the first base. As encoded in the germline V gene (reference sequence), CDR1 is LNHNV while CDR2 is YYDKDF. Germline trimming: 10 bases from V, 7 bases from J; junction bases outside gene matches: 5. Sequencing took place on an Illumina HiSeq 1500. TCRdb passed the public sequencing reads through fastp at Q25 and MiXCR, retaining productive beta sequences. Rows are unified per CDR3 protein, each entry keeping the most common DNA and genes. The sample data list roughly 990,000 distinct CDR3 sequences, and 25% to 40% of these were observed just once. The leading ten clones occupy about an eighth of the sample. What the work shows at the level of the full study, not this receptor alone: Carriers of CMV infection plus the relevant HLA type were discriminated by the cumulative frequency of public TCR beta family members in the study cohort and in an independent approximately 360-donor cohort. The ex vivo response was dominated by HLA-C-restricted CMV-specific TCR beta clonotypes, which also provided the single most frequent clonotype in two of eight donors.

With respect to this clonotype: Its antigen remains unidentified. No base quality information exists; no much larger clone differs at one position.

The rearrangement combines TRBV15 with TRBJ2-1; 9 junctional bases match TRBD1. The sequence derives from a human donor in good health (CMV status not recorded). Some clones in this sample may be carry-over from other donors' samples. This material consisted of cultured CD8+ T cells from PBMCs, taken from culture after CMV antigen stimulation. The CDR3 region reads CAIRDRANEQFF. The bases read TGTGCCATCCGGGACAGGGCAAATGAGCAGTTCTTC.